This TCR beta chain was recovered during a study of T cells in Graves' hyperthyroidism and ophthalmopathy. Study-level information: Blood from the periphery was taken at initial diagnosis, before any treatment.

Germline V lookup: CDR1 SGHTA, CDR2 FQGNSA. The V and J ends lost 0 bases and 1 base respectively, with 3 bases between them. This CDR3 region has 13 residues. Regions amplified from RNA transcripts were the TCR beta CDR3 regions. In the first-round RT-PCR of the TCR CDR3, the HTBI primer set was used. Using its own MiXCR run on the multiplex PCR reads, TCRdb lists one record per CDR3 protein. This table holds about 720,000 distinct CDR3 sequences, about 16% found once. Exclusion of a patient resulted from uncontrolled infection, other autoimmune disease, pregnancy or lactation. This clonotype was detected only once.

The source is a young man with Graves' hyperthyroidism. V is TRBV7-2 and J is TRBJ1-1; D uncertain. The sample comprised blood. The CDR3 region is CTSSLAQNTEAFF. CDR3 nucleotide sequence: TGTACCAGCAGCTTAGCGCAGAACACTGAAGCTTTCTTT.